Below, 7 T cell receptor beta chains from the same sample are listed, as sequenced in a study of T cells in narcolepsy. Sequenced by immunoSEQ multiplex PCR; TCRdb stores in-frame clones only, minus some. This sample has about 30,000 clones, with over 75% found just once. Input material: CD45RA- memory CD4+ T cells from PBMCs. The receptors were sampled from a human donor with narcolepsy.

The gene calls are TRBV27 and TRBJ1-5; TRBD1 agrees at 9 bases. CDR3 size: 17 residues. V lost 8 bases and J lost 5; bases outside the gene matches: 16. Looked up from germline, CDR1 is MNHEY and CDR2 is SMNVEV (reference sequence). The CDR3 DNA follows: TGTGCCAGCGCGTTTGGCCTGGGACAGGGAGGAGATCAGCCCCAGCATTTT. Encoded protein: CASAFGLGQGGDQPQHF.

The chain couples TRBV5-6 to TRBJ1-2, with D unclear. In germline, CDR1 is SGHDT, CDR2 YYEEEE. This CDR3 comprises 13 residues. V lost 2 bases and J lost 2, with 7 bases in between. The CDR3 is CASSLFGNYGYTF. The CDR3 coding sequence is TGTGCCAGCAGCTTATTCGGAAACTATGGCTACACCTTC. The full variable domain, completed using reference TRBV5-6 and TRBJ1-2, is DAGVTQSPTHLIKTRGQQVTLRCSPKSGHDTVSWYQQALGQGPQFIFQYYEEEERQRGNFPDRFSGHQFPNYSSELNVNALLLGDSALYLCASSLFGNYGYTFGSGTRLTVV.

The gene calls are TRBV5-1 and TRBJ1-6, with 7 bases fitting TRBD1. The CDR3 is made up of 14 amino acids. The germline gives CDR1 SGHRS, CDR2 YFSETQ. After removal of 5 bases from V and 9 bases from J, the junction contained 8 bases not matched to a gene. The CDR3 protein is CASRLGGGSSPLHF. The CDR3 coding sequence is TGCGCCAGCAGATTAGGGGGCGGGAGTTCACCCCTCCACTTT.

The genes are TRBV6-5 and TRBJ2-7; D is possibly TRBD1 (6 bases). The CDR3 sequence is 15 residues long. The V and J ends lost 0 bases and 1 base respectively, with 10 bases between them. CDR1 and CDR2 (germline): MNHEY, SVGAGI. In DNA, the CDR3 is TGTGCCAGCAGTTACTCGATACAGGGATCCTACGAGCAGTACTTC. Its protein is CASSYSIQGSYEQYF.

J is TRBJ2-3 and V is TRBV28, with D maybe TRBD2 (5 bases). With 7 bases removed from V and 3 bases from J, the gap between germline ends came to 20 bases. From germline, CDR1 is MDHEN and CDR2 SYDVKM. CDR3 length: 16 amino acids. DNA for the CDR3: TGTGCCAGCACCTCTCAGCGGATGGCGAGGACAGATACGCAGTATTTT. This encodes CASTSQRMARTDTQYF.

The V gene is TRBV4-2, the J gene TRBJ2-2, with D tentatively TRBD2 (5 bases). Deletions cut 0 bases from V and 6 bases from J, with 11 bases between. Germline loops: CDR1 LGHNA, CDR2 YNFKEQ. The CDR3 has 15 residues. The CDR3 region has the DNA TGTGCCAGCAGCCAAGATTTCGAGAGGGCCGGGGAGCTGTTTTTT. As protein: CASSQDFERAGELFF.

This clone came up a few times. The chain is built from TRBV28 and TRBJ2-3, with 8 nucleotides matching TRBD1. Trimming removed 6 bases from V and 5 bases from J; junction bases left unmatched: 7. Germline V CDR1 and CDR2: MDHEN, SYDVKM. CDR3 length: 14 residues. The CDR3 loop reads CASSKDRVQDTQYF. CDR3 nucleotides: TGTGCCAGCAGCAAGGACAGGGTTCAAGATACGCAGTATTTT.